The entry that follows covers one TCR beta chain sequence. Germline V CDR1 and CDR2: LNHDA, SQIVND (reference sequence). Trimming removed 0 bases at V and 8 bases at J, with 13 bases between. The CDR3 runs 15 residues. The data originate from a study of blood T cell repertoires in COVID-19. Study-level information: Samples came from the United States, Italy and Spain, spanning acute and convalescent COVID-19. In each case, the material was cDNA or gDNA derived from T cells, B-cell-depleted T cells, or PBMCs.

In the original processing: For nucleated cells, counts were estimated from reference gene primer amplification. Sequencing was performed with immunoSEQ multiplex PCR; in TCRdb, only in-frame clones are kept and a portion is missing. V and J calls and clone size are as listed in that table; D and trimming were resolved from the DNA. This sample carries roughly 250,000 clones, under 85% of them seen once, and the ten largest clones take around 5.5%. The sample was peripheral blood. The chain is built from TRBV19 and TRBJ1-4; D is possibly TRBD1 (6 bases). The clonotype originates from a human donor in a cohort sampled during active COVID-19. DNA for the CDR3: TGTGCCAGTAGTATAGAATCCGCAGGGGAGGAAAAACTGTTTTTT. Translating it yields CASSIESAGEEKLFF.